The subject of this entry is one T cell receptor (beta chain). What antigen it recognizes has not been identified. Base quality data are lacking; no much larger clone is found one base away. The library was generated by the immunoSEQ multiplex PCR assay. For the multiplex PCR, a mixture combining 60 forward primers for TCR Vbeta segments and 13 reverse primers for TCR Jbeta segments was used. A multiplex PCR assay on genomic DNA amplified the CDR3 region of rearranged TCR beta genes. Amplified TCR beta libraries were sequenced as 87-base-pair reads on the Illumina HiSeq System. On the study's bioinformatics: A later analysis tallied some 79 million unique TCR beta chains across the approximately 670 repertoires, and around 10 million of those chains were shared by two or more donors. A nearest-neighbor algorithm error-corrected the raw reads and collapsed the reads into unique sequences, merging closely related sequences to remove PCR and sequencing errors. Alignment of CDR3 sequences to IMGT reference sequences was used to assign V, D and J gene segments. For a sequence to be retained, a match of at least six nucleotides to both a V gene segment and a J gene segment was required. A rearrangement was called productive if the CDR3 had no stop codons and remained in frame with V and J, and every other rearrangement was called non-productive. CDR3 was defined by IMGT convention, running from the second conserved V-encoded cysteine to the conserved J-encoded phenylalanine. Sequences without an unambiguous match to a single V gene segment were excluded from the earlier analysis of 587 of the donors. An earlier analysis of roughly 590 of the donors called V segments functional above 56.7% productive rearrangements and segregating when the between-donor standard deviation exceeded 5%. A statistical classification framework was developed to diagnose cytomegalovirus status using the catalog of TCR beta chain sequences. A later analysis assigned V and J genes by comparing TCR nucleotide sequences with IMGT/GENE-DB human TR gene sequences. A later analysis assigned CDR3 sequences and most-parsimonious VDJ recombination scenarios with the TCRdist pipeline. A later analysis defined each TCR beta chain by its CDR3 amino acid sequence plus V-gene family, and excluded reads lacking a unique V-gene family. As a way to deal with suspected cross-contamination and a sequencing artifact, a later analysis dropped 592 nucleotide sequences that were highly shared and had low generation probability. A later analysis calculated a clonal expansion index for each public chain from normalized within-repertoire ranks of inferred template counts. In a later analysis, generation probabilities were computed using a VDJ recombination model fitted to out-of-frame rearrangements, and the results were checked against IGoR. In a later analysis, hypergeometric tests were used to score TCR-TCR, TCR-HLA and TCR-CMV co-occurrence, with a repertoire-size bias correction applied to TCR pairs. A later analysis estimated false discovery rates by permuting HLA or CMV assignments 20 times. In a later analysis, co-occurring TCRs were grouped using DBSCAN, and TCRdist sequence similarity was added for clustering within HLA-allele-positive subsets. Repertoires with fewer than 30,000 or more than 120,000 public chains were left out of co-occurrence clustering, as were a few repertoires with anomalous nucleotide sharing. The table comes from immuneACCESS by way of TCRdb, which keeps in-frame sequences with V and J called. Part of the clones is missing from these tables; in studies checked, under half for an unresolved V gene and the rest for unknown reasons. V and J calls and clone size are given by that table; D and trimming were obtained from the DNA. This sample gives some 120,000 clones in total; around 75% of them show up just once. The ten top clones hold just under 3% of the sample.

This specimen belongs to a study of cytomegalovirus exposure and HLA in healthy donors (dated by TCRdb to the late 2010s). About the investigation overall: An earlier analysis of roughly 500 of the donors reported about 250 Gb of sequence data and around 120 million unique TCR beta sequences from about 180 million T cells. Along with the roughly 610-subject first cohort, a separate validation cohort of around 120 different subjects was used. Because of strong linkage in the cohort, five DR-DQ haplotypes were treated as single units for association and clustering. Every discovery cohort repertoire had been produced on one sequencing platform. The study aimed to test whether signatures of past pathogen exposure could be identified by cataloging public T cell receptors. In a later analysis, previously published TCR beta repertoires from 600 to 850 donors were re-analyzed and high-resolution HLA genotyping was added so that TCR occurrence patterns could be studied. Across some 400 genotyped donors of the cohort, an average of about 240,000 unique TCR beta nucleotide sequences per donor were sequenced, and around 19% of those sequences were non-productive. The study profiled the T cell repertoires of hundreds of subjects by immunosequencing and related them to cytomegalovirus serostatus. Of the roughly 400 genotyped donors, over 80% were placed in the genetic ancestry cluster associated with self-reported Caucasian donors. In a later genetic analysis, genome-wide SNP genotypes for about 60% of the 666 donors were used, and that subset was treated as a discovery cohort. To predict cytomegalovirus infection status, the study combined high-throughput TCR immunosequencing, statistical association of individual TCRs with disease status, and machine learning. Rather than using new phenotypic data, the later analysis identified candidate immune exposures from TCR beta sequences and from how often those sequences occurred across donors. An earlier analysis of around 540 of the donors applied high-throughput TCR beta sequencing to assess whether each TCR beta V gene segment acted as functional or pseudogenic. The number of donors typed differed by locus, with roughly 620-640 for A, B, C, DRB1 and DQB1, roughly 520 for DQA1, 600 to 610 for DPA1, and 472 for DPB1. An early release that covered 500 to 800 HLA-typed donors contained approximately 300 gigabases of sequencing data and roughly 84 million unique TCR sequences. HLA typing covered class I and class II loci at four-digit resolution. Donor age, sex, ethnicity and CMV serostatus were collected together with the repertoire data.

The cohort comprised approximately 700 healthy bone marrow donors. At the time of sampling, every cohort member was nominally healthy, though immune exposures that went unrecorded were likely present. The donor tested CMV seropositive, placing the donor among the 289 seropositive members of the cohort. A peripheral blood sample was provided by each donor, and peripheral blood mononuclear cells were used for TCR beta sequencing. The Qiagen DNeasy Blood Extraction Kit was used to extract genomic DNA from the blood cell samples. Study-level results and caveats: Most TCR sequences were observed very rarely across donors, whereas some public TCRs were present in many individuals. Assigning TCR associations to individual alleles was difficult when HLA alleles, especially DR and DQ, strongly co-occurred. Approximately 16 rarely observed V segments, including chromosome 9 orphons, were excluded from the earlier analysis of about 500 of the donors because counts were too low. The study listed over 150 TCR beta chains as associated with cytomegalovirus. Cytomegalovirus status was reported to be diagnosed by the classifier with high specificity and sensitivity in both the original and validation cohorts. Sequencing depth was assumed to be roughly uniform across donors in the presence/absence analyses, though that assumption may not hold. In vitro tests confirmed that a few of the cytomegalovirus-associated TCR beta chains recognize cytomegalovirus antigens. A later genetic analysis reported fewer N-insertions in productive TCRs among donors in an Asian-associated ancestry cluster than the roughly 720-donor mean. The authors suggested that the approach could potentially be extended to other disease states and immunological phenotypes. According to a later analysis, parvovirus B19, influenza, CMV and Epstein-Barr virus appeared linked to several top co-occurrence clusters. Compared with equally common non-associated chains, HLA-associated TCR beta chains in a later analysis were more clonally expanded and had lower generation probabilities. A further reported finding was that TCR beta sequences accurately predicted the HLA-A and HLA-B alleles for most subjects in the first cohort. A cluster of highly shared sequence variants was judged likely to represent a technical artifact of the sequencing pipeline. Because some donors lacked HLA typing at each locus, the association tests relied only on the typed subset. A later analysis found that TCR association rates varied across HLA loci, with DRB1 alleles showing the most associated TCRs and HLA-C alleles the fewest. A later analysis found that most CMV-associated TCR beta chains appeared HLA-restricted, with HLA associations seemingly driven largely by CMV exposure. Immune exposure information for the cohort was limited to CMV serostatus. Linkage disequilibrium might explain the correlated functional status among segregating V segments, but an unknown experimental factor could not be excluded. Specific HLA alleles were associated with some 15,000 TCR beta sequences at a false discovery rate of 0.05 in a later analysis. In an earlier analysis of approximately 600 of the donors, most TCR beta V segments were observed in productive rearrangements about 87% or about 30% of the time, broadly matching IMGT annotations. V-gene and J-gene trimming of TCR beta chains was associated with a missense DCLRE1C variant in a later genetic analysis, and the association was replicated in an independent cohort. The cohort was sequenced for TCR beta chains only, and without alpha or paired-chain data the features that could be detected were limited.

This sequence was found in a woman between 35 and 50 years old in good health and CMV-seropositive. The sequenced material came from PBMCs.

DNA sequence: TGTGCCTGGAACCAGGGGGCAATGGATGAGCAGTTCTTC. Translated, this is CAWNQGAMDEQFF. The chain was built from TRBV30 and TRBJ2-1, with 8 junctional bases fitting TRBD1. CDR1 is given as GTSNPN and CDR2 as SVGIG, both from the germline V gene (reference sequence). Trimming accounts for 4 bases at V and 8 bases at J, while the number of junction bases matched to no gene is 7. Spanning cysteine to phenylalanine, the CDR3 consists of 13 amino acids. The DNA shown is the 39-base CDR3, in frame from base 1.